The 22 T cell receptor beta chains given below trace back to one sample, sequenced in a study of T cell responses to AZD1222 COVID-19 vaccine. Produced via immunoSEQ multiplex PCR; TCRdb's table is partial and in-frame only. The sample includes around 150,000 clones, 80% to 95% seen only once; the top ten take roughly 3.2%. Sequencing used peripheral blood, obtained 28 days after the second AZD1222 dose. All receptors come from an adult who received the AZD1222 COVID-19 vaccine.

This chain uses TRBV6-5 with TRBJ1-2; 7 nucleotides match TRBD1. This CDR3 has 16 amino acids. V lost 4 bases and J lost 0; bases outside the gene matches: 8. From germline, CDR1 is MNHEY and CDR2 SVGAGI. CDR3 sequence reads: CASSSRGQPTNYGYTF. CDR3 nucleotide sequence: TGTGCCAGCAGTTCAAGGGGACAGCCTACTAACTATGGCTACACCTTC.

The V call is TRBV6-5, the J call TRBJ1-2; D call uncertain. The germline gives CDR1 MNHEY, CDR2 SVGAGI. The germline V and J ends were trimmed by 8 bases and 4 bases, with 5 bases remaining between them. This CDR3 contains 10 residues. CDR3 region: CASGTYGYTF. The CDR3 DNA reads TGTGCCAGCGGCACCTATGGCTACACCTTC.

This clone was recorded only once. This sequence joins TRBV2 and TRBJ1-2; a possible D gene is TRBD1 (6 bases). The germline V and J ends were trimmed by 10 bases and 8 bases, with 17 bases remaining between them. Germline values: CDR1 SNHLY, CDR2 FYNNEI. There are 12 residues in the CDR3. CDR3 amino acids: CATIQGTRGYTF. The CDR3 DNA sequence: TGTGCCACCATACAGGGCACCAGGGGCTACACCTTC. Full variable domain (rest looked up from reference TRBV2 and TRBJ1-2): EPEVTQTPSHQVTQMGQEVILRCVPISNHLYFYWYRQILGQKVEFLVSFYNNEISEKSEIFDDQFSVERPDGSNFTLKIRSTKLEDSAMYFCATIQGTRGYTFGSGTRLTVV.

V is TRBV3-1 (or the pseudogene TRBV3-2) and J is TRBJ1-4; D not resolved. The CDR3 runs to 14 residues. Germline V gene lookup returns CDR1 LGHDT and CDR2 YNNKEL (reference sequence). V was clipped by 3 bases and J by 7 bases, with 12 bases between them. The CDR3 coding sequence is TGTGCCAGCAGCCAGCGCCAGGCCCTTGAAAAACTGTTTTTT. Protein sequence: CASSQRQALEKLFF.

This clone came up once. The genes are TRBV12-5 and TRBJ2-1, with TRBD2 matching 7 bases. V gave up 1 base and J gave up 0 bases; unmatched junction bases: 6. Germline loops: CDR1 LGHNT, CDR2 FRNRAP. The CDR3 consists of 17 residues. The CDR3 here is CASGLASGTTSYNEQFF. The DNA of the CDR3 is TGTGCTAGTGGTTTGGCTTCAGGGACTACCTCCTACAATGAGCAGTTCTTC.

The chain is built from TRBV28 and TRBJ2-3; 9 positions match TRBD2. Germline V gives CDR1 MDHEN, CDR2 SYDVKM. The CDR3 totals 17 residues. V lost 2 bases, J lost 3 bases, and 9 bases stayed unmatched. The CDR3: CASSLAGLAGSTDTQYF. The CDR3 region has the DNA TGTGCCAGCAGTTTAGCGGGGCTAGCGGGATCGACAGATACGCAGTATTTT.

This chain connects TRBV5-5 to TRBJ1-1, with unresolved D. The V and J ends lost 4 bases and 1 base respectively, with 11 bases between them. In germline, CDR1 is SGHKS, CDR2 YYEKEE (reference sequence). The CDR3 has 14 amino acids. This chain's CDR3 is CASSPWAPNTEAFF. The CDR3 DNA reads TGTGCCAGCAGCCCCTGGGCCCCGAACACTGAAGCTTTCTTT.

This clone showed up just a few times. CDR3 nucleotides: TGCGCCAGCACCGGGAGGGGGGGACAGGGTGAGCAGTTCTTC. It yields the protein CASTGRGGQGEQFF. The J gene is TRBJ2-1, the V gene TRBV5-1; a possible D gene is TRBD1 (9 bases). The V and J ends lost 6 bases and 9 bases respectively, with 19 bases between them. Germline CDR1 and CDR2: SGHRS and YFSETQ. The CDR3 sequence is 14 residues long.

The rearrangement uses TRBV7-9 and TRBJ1-2; possibly TRBD1 for D (5 bases). This CDR3 has 16 amino acids. Trimming pared 5 bases from V and 8 bases from J, leaving 24 bases between. Per germline, CDR1 SEHNR and CDR2 FQNEAQ (reference sequence). The CDR3 spells CASSPTSVREGSGYTF. The DNA of the CDR3 is TGTGCCAGCAGCCCGACTTCGGTCAGGGAAGGTAGCGGCTACACCTTC.

The CDR3 reads CASSQGAYEQYF. In DNA, the CDR3 is TGTGCCAGCAGTCAGGGGGCCTACGAGCAGTACTTC. The chain uses TRBV28 and TRBJ2-7; the match to TRBD1 covers 7 bases. The CDR3 is 12 amino acids. Unmatched junction bases numbered 0, after V lost 5 bases and J lost 2 bases. Germline loops: CDR1 MDHEN, CDR2 SYDVKM.

The J gene is TRBJ2-7, the V gene TRBV24-1; D is ambiguous. The germline V and J ends were trimmed by 4 bases and 3 bases, with 12 bases remaining between them. Per the germline V gene, CDR1 is KGHDR and CDR2 is SFDVKD. The CDR3 consists of 14 residues. The CDR3 protein is CATSDPIDLYEQYF. The CDR3 DNA follows: TGTGCCACCAGTGACCCCATCGATCTCTACGAGCAGTACTTC.

This chain connects TRBV6-6 to TRBJ1-1; the match to TRBD1 covers 8 bases. This CDR3 comprises 16 residues. J lost 7 bases, V lost 4 bases, and 14 bases had no gene match. From germline, CDR1 is MNHNY and CDR2 SVGAGI (reference sequence). CDR3 bases: TGTGCCAGCAGTTCCAACGTGGGGACAGGTAATAGTGAAGCTTTCTTT. It codes for CASSSNVGTGNSEAFF.

V is TRBV11-2 and J is TRBJ1-6; the D is unclear. The CDR3 is 12 amino acids. Germline V gene data show CDR1 as SGHAT and CDR2 as FQNNGV. Trimming shortened V by 0 bases and J by 9 bases, and 3 bases separated the two germline ends. This chain's CDR3 is CASSLEVSPLHF. CDR3 nucleotides: TGTGCCAGCAGCTTAGAGGTTTCACCCCTCCACTTT.

The rearrangement links TRBV7-9 to TRBJ2-3; 12 nucleotides agree with TRBD2. The germline CDR1 and CDR2 sequences are SEHNR and FQNEAQ (reference sequence). V shed 5 bases, J shed 2 bases, and the junction held 8 bases outside the gene matches. The CDR3 extends over 17 amino acids. This CDR3 is CASSQLLAGGLTDTQYF. CDR3 DNA: TGTGCCAGCAGCCAATTACTAGCGGGAGGCCTCACAGATACGCAGTATTTT.

This chain connects TRBV11-2 to TRBJ2-3; D is possibly TRBD1 (5 bases). CDR1 and CDR2 from the germline V gene are SGHAT and FQNNGV. The CDR3 runs 13 residues. The V end lost 5 bases, the J end lost 5 bases, and 11 bases lay between the germline ends. In DNA, the CDR3 is TGTGCCAGCAGCCGAGGACATGGAGATACGCAGTATTTT. It codes for CASSRGHGDTQYF.

The chain is built from TRBV4-1 and TRBJ2-7; D is possibly TRBD1 (6 bases). The CDR3 is 18 residues long. Trimming pared 1 base from V and 3 bases from J, leaving 22 bases between. CDR1 and CDR2 from the germline V gene are MGHRA and YSYEKL. This CDR3 reads CASSQAEPTGRLIYEQYF. The CDR3 DNA reads as TGCGCCAGCAGCCAAGCTGAACCAACAGGGCGGCTAATCTACGAGCAGTACTTC.

This chain links TRBV27 with TRBJ1-1; TRBD1 matches at 10 bases. This CDR3 has 15 amino acids. Germline assignment: CDR1 MNHEY and CDR2 SMNVEV (reference sequence). V shed 6 bases and J 1 base; nucleotides not matched to a gene: 5. The chain's CDR3 is CASSRQGAENTEAFF. In DNA, the CDR3 is TGTGCCAGCAGCCGACAGGGGGCTGAGAACACTGAAGCTTTCTTT.

The genes are TRBV13 and TRBJ2-1; D remains ambiguous. CDR1 and CDR2 from the germline V gene are PRHDT and FYEKMQ (reference sequence). This CDR3 comprises 13 residues. Trimming took 0 bases from V and 6 from J, leaving 6 bases between them. CDR3 nucleotide sequence: TGTGCCAGCAGCTTAGGCAGCCTCAATGAGCAGTTCTTC. Protein: CASSLGSLNEQFF.

The rearrangement joins TRBV18 to TRBJ2-7; 8 nucleotides agree with TRBD1. The germline V gene encodes CDR1 KGHSH and CDR2 LQKENI. The CDR3 runs to 16 residues. V lost 4 bases, J lost 6 bases, and 14 bases stayed unmatched. CDR3: CASSLGTGTSTGEQYF. In DNA, the CDR3 is TGTGCCAGCTCACTGGGGACAGGTACTTCAACTGGCGAGCAGTACTTC. The complete variable domain, with remaining parts taken from reference TRBV18 and TRBJ2-7, reads NAGVMQNPRHLVRRRGQEARLRCSPMKGHSHVYWYRQLPEEGLKFMVYLQKENIIDESGMPKERFSAEFPKEGPSILRIQQVVRGDSAAYFCASSLGTGTSTGEQYFGPGTRLTVT.

The V gene is TRBV6-1, the J gene TRBJ1-5; D might be TRBD1 (5 bases). CDR1 is MNHNS and CDR2 is SASEGT in the germline V gene. The CDR3 is 15 residues long. V dropped 2 bases and J dropped 4 bases, with 12 bases sitting between them. CDR3 coding DNA: TGTGCCAGCAGTGAAAGAGGACGGGGGAATCAGCCCCAGCATTTT. Amino acid sequence: CASSERGRGNQPQHF.

The chain employs TRBV5-1 and TRBJ1-5, with no clear D. The CDR3 loop spans 17 amino acids. The germline CDR1 and CDR2 sequences are SGHRS and YFSETQ. Deletions cut 0 bases from V and 0 bases from J, with 13 bases between. In nucleotides, the CDR3 is TGCGCCAGCAGCTTGGGGGCTTGGGATAGTAGCAATCAGCCCCAGCATTTT. Amino acid sequence: CASSLGAWDSSNQPQHF. Based on the CDR3 plus reference TRBV5-1 and TRBJ1-5, the full variable domain is KAGVTQTPRYLIKTRGQQVTLSCSPISGHRSVSWYQQTPGQGLQFLFEYFSETQRNKGNFPGRFSGRQFSNSRSEMNVSTLELGDSALYLCASSLGAWDSSNQPQHFGDGTRLSIL.

The V gene is TRBV9, the J gene TRBJ2-2; D remains unclear. This CDR3 region has 12 residues. Per the germline V gene, CDR1 is SGDLS and CDR2 is YYNGEE. V was cut by 4 bases and J by 2 bases, with 3 bases left in between. The CDR3 region is CASSLNTGELFF. Written as DNA, the CDR3 is TGTGCCAGCAGCCTAAACACCGGGGAGCTGTTTTTT.